These 15 T cell receptor beta chains were sequenced from one sample in a study of cytomegalovirus exposure and HLA in healthy donors. It was with 60 Vbeta and 13 Jbeta primers that the PCR ran. The assay was immunoSEQ multiplex PCR, and TCRdb's table has in-frame clones only and misses some. Of 120,000 or so clones in the sample, about three quarters were seen once. Sequences were obtained from PBMCs. These TCRs come from a woman aged 40 to 50 in good health and CMV-seronegative.

This clone was picked up a small number of times. J is TRBJ2-5 and V is TRBV6-1, with 7 bases fitting TRBD2. The CDR3 is made up of 15 amino acids. From germline, CDR1 is MNHNS and CDR2 SASEGT. J lost 4 bases, V lost 4 bases, and 9 bases had no gene match. Written as DNA, the CDR3 is TGTGCCAGCAGTGGAGTGTTTGGGGGGGGAGAGACCCAGTACTTC. As protein: CASSGVFGGGETQYF.

The chain joins TRBV15 to TRBJ2-5; tentatively, D is TRBD2 (7 bases). This CDR3 comprises 15 residues. The V and J ends lost 0 bases and 5 bases respectively, with 13 bases between them. The germline V gene has CDR1 LNHNV and CDR2 YYDKDF (reference sequence). The CDR3 DNA follows: TGTGCCACCAGCAGAGATGGGGGGGGCGCGGAGACCCAGTACTTC. It encodes CATSRDGGGAETQYF. The full variable domain, completed using reference TRBV15 and TRBJ2-5, is DAMVIQNPRYQVTQFGKPVTLSCSQTLNHNVMYWYQQKSSQAPKLLFHYYDKDFNNEADTPDNFQSRRPNTSFCFLDIRSPGLGDTAMYLCATSRDGGGAETQYFGPGTRLLVL.

The chain combines TRBV4-2 with TRBJ2-1; weak D call: TRBD1 (5 bases). In germline, CDR1 is LGHNA, CDR2 YNFKEQ. With 0 bases removed from V and 8 bases from J, the gap between germline ends came to 11 bases. This CDR3 contains 14 residues. The CDR3 region is CASSQDQGMDEQFF. For the CDR3, the DNA is TGTGCCAGCAGCCAAGACCAGGGTATGGATGAGCAGTTCTTC.

The chain joins TRBV27 to TRBJ2-7, with D perhaps matching TRBD1 (6 bases). V lost 8 bases to trimming and J lost 3 bases, with 20 bases between them. The CDR3 covers 15 residues. CDR1 is MNHEY and CDR2 is SMNVEV in the germline V gene (reference sequence). The chain's CDR3 is CASQFRGQKHYEQYF. CDR3 DNA sequence: TGTGCCAGCCAATTCAGGGGTCAAAAACACTACGAGCAGTACTTC.

The V and J genes are TRBV25-1 and TRBJ2-7; D call uncertain. This CDR3 contains 13 residues. Germline V gene sequence: CDR1 MGHDK, CDR2 SYGVNS. Trimming cost V 1 base and J 8 bases, with 12 bases left between them. The CDR3 nucleotides are TGTGCCAGCAGTGAATTTGCCGCTAGGCAGCAGTACTTC. Its protein product is CASSEFAARQQYF.

The V and J genes are TRBV4-1 and TRBJ1-4; 9 bases are shared with TRBD1. CDR1 MGHRA and CDR2 YSYEKL come from the germline V gene. Trimming took 4 bases from V and 8 from J; bases not matched to a gene: 8. CDR3 length equals 15 residues. The DNA of the CDR3 is TGCGCCAGCAGCCCAAGCGGACAGGGGCGGGAAAAACTGTTTTTT. Translating it yields CASSPSGQGREKLFF.

The V and J genes are TRBV7-9 and TRBJ2-1, with D perhaps matching TRBD2 (5 bases). CDR1 is SEHNR, CDR2 FQNEAQ, per germline (reference sequence). The CDR3 runs to 14 residues. V shed 6 bases and J shed 8 bases, with 17 bases lying between them. The CDR3 DNA sequence: TGTGCCAGCAGGTCCCCCGGACTCCCAGATGAGCAGTTCTTC. This translates into CASRSPGLPDEQFF.

The chain employs TRBV10-3 and TRBJ2-7; maybe TRBD2 (5 bases). The CDR3 totals 17 residues. Germline lookup yields CDR1 ENHRY and CDR2 SYGVKD. The V end lost 0 bases, the J end lost 2 bases, and 17 bases lay between the germline ends. The CDR3 bases are TGTGCCATCAGTGAGTCCACAAGGCAAGCGGATACCTACGAGCAGTACTTC. Amino acids: CAISESTRQADTYEQYF.

CDR3 loop: CAISEPQTGGGYGYTF. CDR3 sequence (DNA): TGTGCCATCAGTGAACCCCAGACAGGGGGTGGGTATGGCTACACCTTC. V and J are TRBV10-3 and TRBJ1-2; 9 nucleotides line up with TRBD1. Germline-derived CDR1 and CDR2 are ENHRY and SYGVKD. V dropped 3 bases and J dropped 5; count of bases not matched to a gene: 10. CDR3 length: 16 residues.

The chain links TRBV19 to TRBJ1-4; TRBD1 aligns across 9 bases. The ends lost 6 bases at V and 10 bases at J; junction bases unmatched: 9. This CDR3 has 14 amino acids. Germline V gives CDR1 LNHDA, CDR2 SQIVND (reference sequence). CDR3 region: CASSPGQGHRKLFF. The CDR3 DNA follows: TGTGCCAGTAGCCCGGGACAGGGTCATCGAAAACTGTTTTTT.

The V call is TRBV6-4, the J call TRBJ1-2, with a weak D call TRBD1 (5 bases). Trimming took 0 bases from V and 8 from J, leaving 28 bases between them. The CDR3 loop spans 19 amino acids. Germline V gene lookup returns CDR1 MRHNA and CDR2 SNTAGT. The CDR3 DNA sequence: TGTGCCAGCAGTGACTCGGGGGGTCCCAACTGGACGGGAATAATGGGCTACACCTTC. This encodes CASSDSGGPNWTGIMGYTF.

This sequence joins TRBV6-5 and TRBJ1-1, with 8 bases aligning to TRBD1. Losses at the gene ends were 8 bases for V and 4 bases for J; bases not matched to a gene: 9. CDR3 size: 14 residues. Germline CDR1 and CDR2: MNHEY and SVGAGI. CDR3 sequence reads: CASVQGDRSTEAFF. The CDR3 DNA reads as TGTGCCAGCGTACAGGGGGATAGGAGCACTGAAGCTTTCTTT.

The chain links TRBV5-1 to TRBJ2-1, with 7 bases fitting TRBD2. After removal of 1 base from V and 0 bases from J, the junction contained 4 bases not matched to a gene. The CDR3 has 16 amino acids. Germline CDR1 and CDR2: SGHRS and YFSETQ. The CDR3 sequence: CASSLSGGSSYNEQFF. The CDR3 DNA follows: TGCGCCAGCAGCTTGTCGGGAGGAAGCTCCTACAATGAGCAGTTCTTC.

V is TRBV7-3 and J is TRBJ2-7; 8 nucleotides align to TRBD1. This CDR3 has 16 residues. Germline lookup yields CDR1 SGHTA and CDR2 FQGTGA. With 1 base clipped from V and 5 bases from J, the junction kept 10 bases outside the gene matches. CDR3 region: CASSLIGQGRSDEQYF. CDR3 in DNA: TGTGCCAGCAGCTTAATTGGACAGGGAAGATCCGACGAGCAGTACTTC. Looking up the rest from reference TRBV7-3 and TRBJ2-7 gives the full variable domain: GAGVSQTPSNKVTEKGKYVELRCDPISGHTALYWYRQSLGQGPEFLIYFQGTGAADDSGLPNDRFFAVRPEGSVSTLKIQRTERGDSAVYLCASSLIGQGRSDEQYFGPGTRLTVT.

This chain connects TRBV11-2 to TRBJ2-1; 7 bases match TRBD1. Germline CDR1 and CDR2: SGHAT and FQNNGV. The CDR3 is 13 amino acids. V lost 6 bases to trimming and J lost 1 base; unmatched junction nucleotides: 0. The CDR3 loop reads CASRQGSYNEQFF. As DNA, the CDR3 is TGTGCCAGCAGACAGGGGTCCTACAATGAGCAGTTCTTC.